This is a list of T cell receptor beta chains from one sample in a study of T cell responses to AZD1222 COVID-19 vaccine. Repertoires were generated with immunoSEQ multiplex PCR, while TCRdb's copy carries only in-frame clones and drops some. The sample consists of about 180,000 clones, 88% of them appearing once. Sequences were derived from peripheral blood, sampled on day 0 of AZD1222 vaccination. The origin of the receptors is an adult in good health. The CDR3 runs from the conserved cysteine through the conserved F or W. The order of the fields is CDR3 DNA, CDR3 protein, J gene, clone size, D gene, CDR3 length, V gene. D genes are given only for firm matches. Clone size is not always given. Where it is, it says once, few, many or a class for expanded clones.

TGTGCCAGCAGTGGCAGGAGGCAGGCTAATGAAAAACTGTTTTTT CASSGRRQANEKLFF TRBJ1-4 NA NA 15 TRBV2
TGCGCCAGCAGCCACCAGGGAAATAATGGCTACACCTTC CASSHQGNNGYTF TRBJ1-2 NA NA 13 TRBV4-1
TGTGCCAGCAGCCAAGATCCAGGGAGGAAGGCTTTCTTT CASSQDPGRKAFF TRBJ1-1 few NA 13 TRBV3-1/TRBV3-2
TGTGCCAGCAGATTACAGGGGGCCAACAATCAGCCCCAGCATTTT CASRLQGANNQPQHF TRBJ1-5 NA TRBD1 15 TRBV2
TGCGCCAGCAGCGCCGGGACTAGCAACCTCTACGAGCAGTACTTC CASSAGTSNLYEQYF TRBJ2-7 NA TRBD2 15 TRBV5-1
TGTGCCAGCAGCTTAGTGCTGGCGGGCTACACCTTC CASSLVLAGYTF TRBJ1-2 NA NA 12 TRBV7-9
TGTGCCAGCACTTCCGTCACTAGCACAGATACGCAGTATTTT CASTSVTSTDTQYF TRBJ2-3 NA NA 14 TRBV27
TGTGCCAGCAGTTTAAACGCCAATGAGCAGTTCTTC CASSLNANEQFF TRBJ2-1 NA NA 12 TRBV27
TGTGCCAGCAGTGACGGTCCGATTAATCACCTCCACTTT CASSDGPINHLHF TRBJ1-6 NA NA 13 TRBV2
TGTGCCAGCAGCTGGACCTCGACAGGATATAATGAAAAACTGTTTTTT CASSWTSTGYNEKLFF TRBJ1-4 NA NA 16 TRBV7-9
TGTGCCAGCTCTAGAAGACGGGGGGGCGAGCAGTACTTC CASSRRRGGEQYF TRBJ2-7 NA TRBD2 13 TRBV6-5